Sequencing of this T cell receptor (beta chain) was carried out in a study of cytomegalovirus exposure and HLA in healthy donors. Study-wide background: Early released data had about 85 million unique TCRs, all coming from HLA-typed donors. Whole-study findings and limits: Associated with cytomegalovirus, according to the listing, were around 160 TCR beta chains. According to a later analysis, most TCR beta chains associated with CMV appeared HLA-restricted. Later on, an analysis found that several of the most significant clusters appeared to be linked to common viral pathogens, which included parvovirus B19.

By share, this clone counts as medium-sized. No antigen is known for it. J gave up 7 bases and V 5 bases, and 8 bases lay outside the gene matches. Germline CDR1 reads MNHEY; CDR2 reads SVGAGI. CDR3 length equals 15 residues. 60 Vbeta and 13 Jbeta primers were used in PCR. Sequencing used immunoSEQ multiplex PCR; TCRdb keeps in-frame clones, though not all of them. Here the sample spans 60,000 to 80,000 clones, 62% being singletons. The chain is built from TRBV6-5 and TRBJ1-6; 7 nucleotides align to TRBD1. The specimen was PBMCs. This sequence originates from a young man in good health and CMV-seronegative. Here the CDR3 reads CASSLTGTANSPLHF. CDR3 in DNA: TGTGCCAGCAGTCTTACCGGGACAGCGAATTCACCCCTCCACTTT.